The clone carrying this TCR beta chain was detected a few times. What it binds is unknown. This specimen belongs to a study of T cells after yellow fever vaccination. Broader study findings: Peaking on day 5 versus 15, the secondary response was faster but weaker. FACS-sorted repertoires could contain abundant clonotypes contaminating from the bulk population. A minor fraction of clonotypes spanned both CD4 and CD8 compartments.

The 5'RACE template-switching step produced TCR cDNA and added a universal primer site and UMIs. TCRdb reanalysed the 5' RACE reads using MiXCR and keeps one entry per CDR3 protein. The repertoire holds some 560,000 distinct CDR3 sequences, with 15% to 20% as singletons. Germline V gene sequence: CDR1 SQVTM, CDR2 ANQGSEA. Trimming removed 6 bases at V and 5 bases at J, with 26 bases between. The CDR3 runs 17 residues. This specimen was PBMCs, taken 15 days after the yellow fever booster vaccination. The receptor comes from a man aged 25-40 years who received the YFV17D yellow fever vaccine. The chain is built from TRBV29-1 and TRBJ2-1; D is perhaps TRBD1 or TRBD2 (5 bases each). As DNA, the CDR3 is TGCAGCGTCGATGGCGCGAGGGACGTCCGGTCCCACAATGAGCAGTTCTTC. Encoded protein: CSVDGARDVRSHNEQFF.